What follows are 19 T cell receptor beta chains derived from one specimen sequenced in a study of cytomegalovirus exposure and HLA in healthy donors. Primers for the PCR totalled 60 Vbeta and 13 Jbeta. Using immunoSEQ multiplex PCR, the repertoire was profiled, and TCRdb retains in-frame clones only, with some absent. In the table there are a few hundred thousand clones, roughly four fifths of which are singletons. Material for sequencing was PBMCs. The origin of the receptors is a woman aged 55 to 70 in good health and CMV-seropositive.

Details on this clone: At one end, the junction sequence differs from germline, possibly due to a read error. Within the sample, other DNA sequences also encode this same CDR3. This chain links TRBV5-1 with TRBJ1-1; the D gene is possibly TRBD1 (6 bases). The germline V gene has CDR1 SGHRS and CDR2 YFSETQ. The CDR3 consists of 12 residues. The DNA for the CDR3 is TGCGCCAGCAGCTTGGGGGACACCGAAGCTTTCTTT. It specifies CASSLGDTEAFF.

The chain carries TRBV5-1 and TRBJ1-3, with 7 nucleotides matching TRBD1. V shed 0 bases and J 4 bases; nucleotides not matched to a gene: 7. The CDR3 spans 16 residues. The germline CDR1 and CDR2 sequences are SGHRS and YFSETQ. CDR3 residues: CASSLEGGAVGNTIYF. CDR3 bases: TGCGCCAGCAGCTTGGAAGGGGGCGCAGTAGGAAACACCATATATTTT.

The genes are TRBV29-1 and TRBJ2-7, with 8 nucleotides matching TRBD1. V was pared by 7 bases and J by 2 bases, with 4 bases of the junction left unmatched. Germline values: CDR1 SQVTM, CDR2 ANQGSEA. CDR3 length equals 12 residues. As DNA, the CDR3 is TGCAGCGGGGTGACAGGGGCCTACGAGCAGTACTTC. Amino acids: CSGVTGAYEQYF.

V and J are TRBV19 and TRBJ2-7; perhaps TRBD1 as D (5 bases). This CDR3 has 14 amino acids. V shed 3 bases and J shed 3 bases, with 12 bases lying between them. Germline V gene lookup returns CDR1 LNHDA and CDR2 SQIVND (reference sequence). The CDR3 DNA follows: TGTGCCAGTAGTATCGGCAGGGAAGGCTACGAGCAGTACTTC. Its protein product is CASSIGREGYEQYF.

The chain joins TRBV5-6 to TRBJ2-3, with 8 bases lining up with TRBD2. Germline V CDR1 and CDR2: SGHDT, YYEEEE. The length of the CDR3 is 15 residues. With V trimmed by 6 bases and J by 3 bases, 9 bases remained unmatched. The DNA for the CDR3 is TGTGCCAGCAAGGGACTAGTTGGGTCGACAGATACGCAGTATTTT. Protein sequence: CASKGLVGSTDTQYF.

The J gene is TRBJ2-1, the V gene TRBV10-3, with D possibly matching TRBD1 (8 bases). Germline CDR1 is ENHRY and CDR2 is SYGVKD. The length of the CDR3 is 15 residues. Trimming removed 6 bases from V and 6 bases from J, with 18 bases in between. The CDR3 reads CAIRGGTGVGNEQFF. The DNA for the CDR3 is TGTGCCATCAGGGGAGGGACAGGTGTTGGCAATGAGCAGTTCTTC.

The chain couples TRBV2 to TRBJ2-2; 7 bases map to TRBD1. V shed 3 bases, J shed 14 bases, and the junction held 6 bases outside the gene matches. Germline loops: CDR1 SNHLY, CDR2 FYNNEI. There are 12 residues in the CDR3. Written as DNA, the CDR3 is TGTGCCAGCAGTGAGGAAGGGGGCAGACTGTTTTTT. Amino acid sequence: CASSEEGGRLFF.

This clone has only a few counts. The gene calls are TRBV18 and TRBJ2-5; TRBD1 matches at 7 bases. CDR1 is KGHSH, CDR2 LQKENI, per germline. The ends lost 6 bases at V and 2 bases at J; junction bases unmatched: 3. CDR3 length: 13 amino acids. CDR3 residues: CASSGTAQETQYF. DNA of the CDR3: TGTGCCAGCTCCGGGACAGCACAAGAGACCCAGTACTTC.

V and J are TRBV19 and TRBJ2-7, with a possible D match to TRBD2 (6 bases). Germline CDR1 reads LNHDA; CDR2 reads SQIVND (reference sequence). This CDR3 region has 15 residues. Trimming removed 5 bases at V and 2 bases at J, with 16 bases between. CDR3 amino acids: CASSSAQGGPYEQYF. CDR3 sequence (DNA): TGTGCCAGTAGTTCCGCCCAGGGAGGTCCCTACGAGCAGTACTTC.

The chain is built from TRBV11-2 and TRBJ2-7, with TRBD2 identical over 7 bases. The junction had 13 bases not matched to a gene; V was cut back by 2 bases and J by 0 bases. Germline CDR1 and CDR2: SGHAT and FQNNGV. The CDR3 is 18 amino acids. The CDR3 nucleotides are TGTGCCAGCAGCTTATGGATAGCGGGTAGACCGAGCTCCTACGAGCAGTACTTC. Protein: CASSLWIAGRPSSYEQYF.

This clone was seen more than once but under ten times. The genes are TRBV4-1 and TRBJ2-3, with 11 positions matching TRBD2. V was pared by 4 bases and J by 8 bases, with 17 bases of the junction left unmatched. This CDR3 comprises 18 residues. Looked up from germline, CDR1 is MGHRA and CDR2 is YSYEKL. Here the CDR3 DNA reads TGCGCCAGCAGCCTCCCCGGAGGCATAGCGGGAGGGGAGGGTACGCAGTATTTT. Its translation is CASSLPGGIAGGEGTQYF.

The chain combines TRBV10-3 with TRBJ2-7; 8 bases map to TRBD2. The CDR3 length is 13 residues. Trimming at V came to 8 bases and at J to 2 bases, leaving 5 bases not matched to a gene. Germline-derived CDR1 and CDR2 are ENHRY and SYGVKD. The CDR3 DNA reads as TGTGCCATCGTCAGCGGGAGCACCTACGAGCAGTACTTC. Protein sequence: CAIVSGSTYEQYF.

This clone was observed a single time. The chain combines TRBV9 with TRBJ2-5, with D perhaps matching TRBD1 (5 bases). The V gene lost 4 bases and the J gene lost 0 bases, with 10 bases spanning the gap. The germline V gene has CDR1 SGDLS and CDR2 YYNGEE. The CDR3 is 14 amino acids. The CDR3 DNA follows: TGTGCCAGCAGCCTAGACAGCAACCAAGAGACCCAGTACTTC. It specifies CASSLDSNQETQYF.

The chain joins TRBV2 to TRBJ2-1, with TRBD2 matching over 9 bases. The V gene's germline CDR1 is SNHLY and CDR2 FYNNEI. This CDR3 spans 12 amino acids. With 8 bases clipped from V and 5 bases from J, the junction kept 1 base outside the gene matches. The CDR3 region is CASLAGNNEQFF. The DNA of the CDR3 is TGTGCCAGCCTAGCGGGAAACAATGAGCAGTTCTTC.

The V gene is TRBV27, the J gene TRBJ2-7, with 12 bases aligning to TRBD1. The CDR3 sequence is 15 residues long. Germline values: CDR1 MNHEY, CDR2 SMNVEV (reference sequence). J was trimmed by 2 bases and V by 2 bases; bases with no gene match: 1. The CDR3 nucleotides are TGTGCCAGCAGTTTAGGGACAGGGGGCCCCTACGAGCAGTACTTC. Protein: CASSLGTGGPYEQYF.

This chain uses TRBV9 with TRBJ2-1; 12 bases are shared with TRBD2. The CDR3 is made up of 15 amino acids. Germline trimming cut 5 bases from V and 8 bases from J; bases unmatched to any gene: 8. Germline CDR1 is SGDLS and CDR2 is YYNGEE. The CDR3 coding sequence is TGTGCCAGCAGTGCTCCGGGACTAGCGGGTGATGAGCAGTTCTTC. Translated, it gives CASSAPGLAGDEQFF.

This clone was seen once. The chain has TRBV11-2 and TRBJ2-7, with 8 bases identical to TRBD2. CDR3 length equals 14 residues. The germline CDR1 and CDR2 sequences are SGHAT and FQNNGV. The junction had 9 bases not matched to a gene; V was cut back by 5 bases and J by 6 bases. CDR3 sequence reads: CASSKTGTRFEQYF. The DNA of the CDR3 is TGTGCCAGCAGCAAAACCGGGACTAGGTTCGAGCAGTACTTC.

The chain employs TRBV5-1 and TRBJ1-4; possibly TRBD1 for D (5 bases). The CDR3 totals 16 residues. The V end was cut by 0 bases, the J end by 7 bases, with 16 bases between. Germline lookup yields CDR1 SGHRS and CDR2 YFSETQ. This CDR3 reads CASSLDIGGRVEKLFF. The CDR3 DNA sequence: TGCGCCAGCAGCTTGGATATCGGGGGACGGGTTGAAAAACTGTTTTTT.

The chain has TRBV6-1 and TRBJ2-4; D is unresolved. The CDR3 covers 15 residues. Germline-derived CDR1 and CDR2 are MNHNS and SASEGT. The germline V and J ends were trimmed by 2 bases and 0 bases, with 8 bases remaining between them. CDR3 DNA sequence: TGTGCCAGCAGTGAACAGGTTAGAGCCAAAAACATTCAGTACTTC. It yields the protein CASSEQVRAKNIQYF.